This T cell receptor (beta chain) was captured in a study of CD8+ T cells in alopecia areata. The length of the CDR3 is 15 residues. CDR1 is LGHNA and CDR2 is YSLEER in the germline V gene. Trimming took 4 bases from V and 3 from J; bases not matched to a gene: 6. As the sequencing template, cDNA was produced by extracting RNA and reverse transcribing it. TCRdb's copy holds only in-frame clones and misses some; the assay was immunoSEQ multiplex PCR. The sample has 61,000 or so clones; 90% to 97% are singletons. Sequenced here: CD8+ T cells sorted from blood, sampled at week 0. The sequence was collected from a human donor with alopecia areata. The chain carries TRBV4-3 and TRBJ1-1, with 9 positions matching TRBD1. The CDR3 nucleotides are TGCGCCAGCAGCCCCACACACAGGGGGCACACTGAAGCTTTCTTT. It is translated as CASSPTHRGHTEAFF.